This T cell receptor (beta chain) was found in a study of tumor-infiltrating lymphocytes in primary liver carcinoma. Notes on the study in general: Tumor samples exhibited a significantly greater top-250-clone fraction than blood samples (p = 0.039). Tumor region pairs outstripped tumor-adjacent and tumor-blood pairs in overlap.

TCR beta cDNA came from about 470 ng total RNA, primed with a constant-region primer. Three nested multiplex PCR rounds, a slightly modified ARM-PCR, produced the libraries for TCR beta. Two initial PCR rounds of around 9 cycles each paired TRBV1-TRBV30 forward primers with a C-beta reverse primer. TCRdb reanalysed the multiplex PCR reads using MiXCR and keeps one entry per CDR3 protein. The sample lists 84,000 or so distinct CDR3 sequences, over 60% occurring once. Joint extraction of RNA and DNA used roughly 18-34 mg of bulk tissue that was unsorted. Germline lookup yields CDR1 DFQATT and CDR2 SNEGSKA (reference sequence). CDR3 length: 11 residues. Comments on this clonotype: The antigen is unknown. An end of the junction differs from the germline gene, which may be a read error.

The sequencing sample was made of liver tumor tissue from sampling region 1. The sample's subset: tumor region T1, superior pole. The J gene is TRBJ2-5, the V gene TRBV20-1; D not certain. The origin of this receptor is a man in his forties with primary liver carcinoma and hepatitis B virus infection. In DNA, the CDR3 is TGCAGTGCAACAATACCAGAGACCCAGAACTTC. The encoded protein is CSATIPETQNF.